This record concerns one T cell receptor beta chain sequence. The antigen is unknown. The sample comes from a study of shared clonotypes between healthy human individuals. The assay was immunoSEQ multiplex PCR, and TCRdb's table has in-frame clones only and misses some. The sample shows more than 1 million clones, around 78% of them seen only once. Study-level findings and limits: Limitation of the genetic and exposure-history diversity represented came from the few donors. Though the depth was large, rarefaction showed that sorted-subset sequencing was incomplete.

The CDR3 contains 13 residues. Germline CDR1 reads SGHRS; CDR2 reads YFSETQ. V was shortened by 8 bases and J by 0 bases, with 11 bases between the two germline ends. The specimen sequenced was memory CD4+ T cells from PBMCs. Stated subset: CD45RA-negative fraction. The clonotype originates from a man in his late teens or twenties in good health. Some clones in this sample may be carry-over from other donors' samples. The chain uses TRBV5-1 and TRBJ1-1, with D unclear. CDR3 DNA sequence: TGCGCCAGACTAGTGGATATGAACACTGAAGCTTTCTTT. Its protein is CARLVDMNTEAFF. Together with reference TRBV5-1 and TRBJ1-1, the CDR3 gives the full variable domain: KAGVTQTPRYLIKTRGQQVTLSCSPISGHRSVSWYQQTPGQGLQFLFEYFSETQRNKGNFPGRFSGRQFSNSRSEMNVSTLELGDSALYLCARLVDMNTEAFFGQGTRLTVV.